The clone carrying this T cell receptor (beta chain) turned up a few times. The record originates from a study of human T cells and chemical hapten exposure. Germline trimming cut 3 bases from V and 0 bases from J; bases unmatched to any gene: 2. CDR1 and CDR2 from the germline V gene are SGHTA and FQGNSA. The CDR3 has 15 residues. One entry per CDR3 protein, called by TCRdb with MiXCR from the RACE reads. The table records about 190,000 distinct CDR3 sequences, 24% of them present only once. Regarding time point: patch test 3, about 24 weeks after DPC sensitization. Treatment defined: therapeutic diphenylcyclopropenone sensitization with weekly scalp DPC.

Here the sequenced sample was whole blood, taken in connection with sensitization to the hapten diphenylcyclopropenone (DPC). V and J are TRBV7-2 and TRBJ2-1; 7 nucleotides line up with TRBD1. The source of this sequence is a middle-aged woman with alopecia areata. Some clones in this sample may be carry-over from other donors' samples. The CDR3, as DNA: TGTGCCAGCAGCTTGGACAGGAGCTCCTACAATGAGCAGTTCTTC. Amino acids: CASSLDRSSYNEQFF.